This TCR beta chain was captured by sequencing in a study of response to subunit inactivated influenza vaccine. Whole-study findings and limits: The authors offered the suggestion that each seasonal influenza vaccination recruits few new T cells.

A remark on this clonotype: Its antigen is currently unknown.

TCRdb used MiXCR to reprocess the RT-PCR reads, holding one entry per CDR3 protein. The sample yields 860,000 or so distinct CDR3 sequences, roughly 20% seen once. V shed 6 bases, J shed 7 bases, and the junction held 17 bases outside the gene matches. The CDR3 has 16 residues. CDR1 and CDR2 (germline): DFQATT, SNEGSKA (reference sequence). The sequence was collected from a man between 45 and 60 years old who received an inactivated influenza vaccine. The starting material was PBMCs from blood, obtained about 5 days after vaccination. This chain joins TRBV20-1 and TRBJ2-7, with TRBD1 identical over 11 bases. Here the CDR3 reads CSAQPTSGTGGWEQYF. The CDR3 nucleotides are TGCAGTGCCCAACCAACCTCCGGGACAGGGGGTTGGGAGCAGTACTTC.